These T cell receptor beta chains were read from a single sample in a study of post-analysis software for immune sequencing data. TCRdb re-derived calls from the PCR reads in MiXCR, one entry per CDR3 protein. Of approximately 570,000 distinct CDR3 sequences in the sample, about 40% were seen once. Sequencing was performed on blood. The source of these receptors is a girl between 10 and 17 years old with multiple sclerosis. Each CDR3 is given with its conserved first and last residue.

V: TRBV20-1
length: 12
J: TRBJ1-6
CDR3: CSARAGETPLHF

V: TRBV29-1
length: 13
J: TRBJ1-1
CDR3: CSAGSPGNTEAFF

V: TRBV4-1
length: 14
J: TRBJ1-2
CDR3: CASSQGPGETGYTF

V: TRBV29-1
length: 16
J: TRBJ2-1
CDR3: CSVEDVEIGTYNEQFF

V: TRBV5-4
length: 16
J: TRBJ2-3
CDR3: CASSGPRDRGADTQYF

V: TRBV12-3/TRBV12-4
length: 14
J: TRBJ2-5
CDR3: CASSGDRPGETQYF

V: TRBV7-9
length: 16
J: TRBJ2-3
CDR3: CASSLAHSGSSDTQYF

V: TRBV5-1
length: 12
J: TRBJ2-1
CDR3: CASTRGFDEQFF

V: TRBV6-7
length: 13
J: TRBJ1-2
CDR3: CASSYQGNYGYTF

V: TRBV29-1
length: 17
J: TRBJ2-1
CDR3: CSAERPPRARRGDEQFF

V: TRBV12-3/TRBV12-4
length: 13
J: TRBJ1-2
CDR3: CASSVYPGTGYTF

V: TRBV6-5
length: 15
J: TRBJ2-5
CDR3: CASSYARGRKETQYF

V: TRBV7-2
length: 15
J: TRBJ2-1
CDR3: CASSDWTGPYNEQFF

V: TRBV4-1
length: 14
J: TRBJ1-2
CDR3: CASSQGRGDYGYTF

V: TRBV5-1
length: 14
J: TRBJ1-1
CDR3: CASSLEWSGGEAFF

V: TRBV27
length: 12
J: TRBJ1-1
CDR3: CASRGLDTEAFF

V: TRBV7-2
length: 15
J: TRBJ2-4
CDR3: CASSPGWLAKNIQYF

V: TRBV7-9
length: 15
J: TRBJ1-2
CDR3: CASSENGAGNYGYTF

V: TRBV19
length: 14
J: TRBJ2-6
CDR3: CASSPPGGANVLTF

V: TRBV4-1
length: 16
J: TRBJ1-2
CDR3: CASSQESGRGASGYTF

V: TRBV20-1
length: 15
J: TRBJ2-1
CDR3: CSASIVSHSYNEQFF

V: TRBV12-3/TRBV12-4
length: 15
J: TRBJ2-2
CDR3: CASTRGSSNTGELFF

V: TRBV9
length: 11
J: TRBJ1-1
CDR3: CASSAADEAFF

V: TRBV5-1
length: 16
J: TRBJ1-1
CDR3: CASSLVGGAGNTEAFF

V: TRBV28
length: 15
J: TRBJ2-7
CDR3: CASSFMRRALYEQYF

V: TRBV10-3
length: 11
J: -
CDR3: CATLRAGEQYF

V: TRBV20-1
length: 12
J: TRBJ2-7
CDR3: CSARDWGFEQYF

V: TRBV20-1
length: 15
J: TRBJ2-7
CDR3: CSARDYQGGRNEQYF

V: TRBV25-1
length: 14
J: TRBJ2-7
CDR3: CASSVGQGGSEQYF

V: TRBV20-1
length: 12
J: TRBJ2-5
CDR3: CSARTGGETQYF

V: TRBV12-3/TRBV12-4
length: 15
J: TRBJ1-2
CDR3: CASTLYAGIMDGYTF

V: TRBV12-3/TRBV12-4
length: 15
J: TRBJ2-7
CDR3: CASRSGTSGTYEQYF

V: TRBV6-6
length: 15
J: TRBJ1-6
CDR3: CASWRDRGLDSPLHF

V: TRBV29-1
length: 13
J: TRBJ2-1
CDR3: CSVAGRAYNEQFF

V: TRBV6-2/TRBV6-3
length: 16
J: TRBJ2-3
CDR3: CASMPLAGGIRGTQYF

V: TRBV7-9
length: 15
J: TRBJ2-1
CDR3: CASKSGASGGDEQFF

V: TRBV5-6
length: 15
J: TRBJ1-1
CDR3: CASSLVHRQNTEAFF

V: TRBV10-3
length: 15
J: TRBJ2-7
CDR3: CAISPALQVSYEQYF

V: TRBV4-2
length: 16
J: TRBJ2-5
CDR3: CASSQEGQGTQETQYF

V: TRBV7-9
length: 15
J: TRBJ2-5
CDR3: CASSLGGGGVETQYF

V: TRBV29-1
length: 11
J: TRBJ2-5
CDR3: CSVVGEETQYF

V: TRBV3-1
length: 17
J: TRBJ1-2
CDR3: CASSQDPGLRDNYGYTF

V: TRBV6-5
length: 9
J: TRBJ2-4
CDR3: CASTHIQYF